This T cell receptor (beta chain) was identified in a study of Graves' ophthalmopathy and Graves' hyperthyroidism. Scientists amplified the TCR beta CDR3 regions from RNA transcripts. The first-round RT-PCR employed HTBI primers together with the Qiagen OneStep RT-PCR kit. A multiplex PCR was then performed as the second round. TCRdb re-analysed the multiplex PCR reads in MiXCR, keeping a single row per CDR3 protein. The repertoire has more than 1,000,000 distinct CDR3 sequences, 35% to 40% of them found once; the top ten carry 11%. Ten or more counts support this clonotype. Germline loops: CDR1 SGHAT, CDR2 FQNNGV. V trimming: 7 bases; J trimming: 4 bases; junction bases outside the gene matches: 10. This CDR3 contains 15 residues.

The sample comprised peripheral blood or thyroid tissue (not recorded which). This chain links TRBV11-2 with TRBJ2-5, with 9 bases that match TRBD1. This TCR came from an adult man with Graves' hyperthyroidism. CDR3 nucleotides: TGTGCCAGCACCCTGACAGGGGGTGGGCGAGAGACCCAGTACTTC. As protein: CASTLTGGGRETQYF.